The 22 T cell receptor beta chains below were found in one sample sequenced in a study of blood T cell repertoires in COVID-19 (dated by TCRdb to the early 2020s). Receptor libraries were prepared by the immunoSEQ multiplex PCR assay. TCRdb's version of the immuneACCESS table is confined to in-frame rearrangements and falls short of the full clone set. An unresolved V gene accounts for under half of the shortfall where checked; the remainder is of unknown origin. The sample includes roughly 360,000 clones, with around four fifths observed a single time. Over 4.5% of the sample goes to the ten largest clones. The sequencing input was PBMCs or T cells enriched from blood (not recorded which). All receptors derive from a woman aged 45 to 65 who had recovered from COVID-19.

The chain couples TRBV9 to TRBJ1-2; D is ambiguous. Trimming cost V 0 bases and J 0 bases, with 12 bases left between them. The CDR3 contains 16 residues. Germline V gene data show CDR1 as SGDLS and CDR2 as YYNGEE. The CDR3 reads CASSVVPSASNYGYTF. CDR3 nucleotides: TGTGCCAGCAGCGTAGTCCCGAGCGCCTCTAACTATGGCTACACCTTC.

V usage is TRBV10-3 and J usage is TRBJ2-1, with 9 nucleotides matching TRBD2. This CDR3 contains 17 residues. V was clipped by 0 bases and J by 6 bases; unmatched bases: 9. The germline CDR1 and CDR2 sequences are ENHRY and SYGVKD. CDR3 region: CAISESLTSGYLNEQFF. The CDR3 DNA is TGTGCCATCAGTGAGTCTTTAACTAGCGGGTATCTCAATGAGCAGTTCTTC.

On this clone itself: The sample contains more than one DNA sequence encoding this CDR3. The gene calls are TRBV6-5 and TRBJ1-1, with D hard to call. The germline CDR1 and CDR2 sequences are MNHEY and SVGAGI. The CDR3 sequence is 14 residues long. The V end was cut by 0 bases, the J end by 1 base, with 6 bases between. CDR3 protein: CASSYSTGNTEAFF. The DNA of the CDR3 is TGTGCCAGCAGTTACTCGACGGGGAACACTGAAGCTTTCTTT.

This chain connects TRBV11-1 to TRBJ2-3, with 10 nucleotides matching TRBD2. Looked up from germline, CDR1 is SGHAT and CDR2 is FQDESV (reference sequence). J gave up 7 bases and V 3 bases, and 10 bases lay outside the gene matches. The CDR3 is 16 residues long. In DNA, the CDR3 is TGTGCCAGCAGCTTGGAGGGAGCGGGGGGGCAAAATACGCAGTATTTT. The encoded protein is CASSLEGAGGQNTQYF.

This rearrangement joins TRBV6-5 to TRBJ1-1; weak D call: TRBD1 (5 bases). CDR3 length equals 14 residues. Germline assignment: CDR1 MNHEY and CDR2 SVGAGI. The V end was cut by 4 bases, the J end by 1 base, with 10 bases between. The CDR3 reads CASSFRQGNTEAFF. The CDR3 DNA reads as TGTGCCAGCAGTTTCCGTCAGGGGAACACTGAAGCTTTCTTT.

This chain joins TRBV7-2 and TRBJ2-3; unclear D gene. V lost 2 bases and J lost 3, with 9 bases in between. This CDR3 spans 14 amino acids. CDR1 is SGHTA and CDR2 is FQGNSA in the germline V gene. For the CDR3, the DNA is TGTGCCAGCAGCTTATCACACAGTACAGATACGCAGTATTTT. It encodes CASSLSHSTDTQYF.

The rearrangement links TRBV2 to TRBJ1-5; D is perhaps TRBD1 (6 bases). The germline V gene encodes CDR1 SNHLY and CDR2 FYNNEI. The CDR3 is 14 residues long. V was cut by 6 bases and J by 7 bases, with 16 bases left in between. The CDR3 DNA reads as TGTGCCAGCAGGGCACAGGGTGTGGTACAGCCCCAGCATTTT. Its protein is CASRAQGVVQPQHF.

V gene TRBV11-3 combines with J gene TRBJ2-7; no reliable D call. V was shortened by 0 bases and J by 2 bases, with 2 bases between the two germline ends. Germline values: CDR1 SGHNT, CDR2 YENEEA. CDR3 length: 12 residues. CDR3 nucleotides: TGTGCCAGCAGCTTAGACGCCTACGAGCAGTACTTC. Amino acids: CASSLDAYEQYF.

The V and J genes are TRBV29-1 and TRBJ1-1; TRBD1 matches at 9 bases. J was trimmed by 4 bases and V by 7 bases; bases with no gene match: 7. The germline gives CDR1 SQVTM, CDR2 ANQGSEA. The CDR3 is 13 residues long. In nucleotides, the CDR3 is TGCAGCGCCGGGACAGGGTCGACCACTGAAGCTTTCTTT. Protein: CSAGTGSTTEAFF.

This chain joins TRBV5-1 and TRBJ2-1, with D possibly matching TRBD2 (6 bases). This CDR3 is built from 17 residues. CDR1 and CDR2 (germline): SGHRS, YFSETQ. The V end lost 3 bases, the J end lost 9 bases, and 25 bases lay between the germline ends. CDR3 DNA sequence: TGCGCCAGCAGCTGGGGGGAAGTGACTAGAGTTGCAGCTGAGCAGTTCTTC. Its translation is CASSWGEVTRVAAEQFF.

The CDR3 region has the DNA TGCAGTGCTAGTCAAAACAGGGTCAGATCACCCCTCCACTTT. Translating it yields CSASQNRVRSPLHF. The chain has TRBV20-1 and TRBJ1-6; possibly TRBD1 for D (6 bases). The CDR3 has 14 amino acids. V lost 3 bases, J lost 10 bases, and 16 bases lay in between. CDR1 DFQATT and CDR2 SNEGSKA come from the germline V gene (reference sequence).

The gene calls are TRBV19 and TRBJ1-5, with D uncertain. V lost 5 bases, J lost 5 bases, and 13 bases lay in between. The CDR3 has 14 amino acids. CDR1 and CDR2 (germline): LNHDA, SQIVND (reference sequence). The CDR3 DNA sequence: TGTGCCAGTAGTCCAGGACTGATGTATCAGCCCCAGCATTTT. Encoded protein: CASSPGLMYQPQHF.

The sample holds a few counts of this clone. CDR3 bases: TGTGCCAGTAGTATCCGAGACTATGGCTACACCTTC. Residues: CASSIRDYGYTF. The chain uses TRBV19 and TRBJ1-2; no reliable D call. Germline CDR1 and CDR2: LNHDA and SQIVND (reference sequence). Trimming removed 3 bases from V and 3 bases from J, with 5 bases in between. This CDR3 is built from 12 residues.

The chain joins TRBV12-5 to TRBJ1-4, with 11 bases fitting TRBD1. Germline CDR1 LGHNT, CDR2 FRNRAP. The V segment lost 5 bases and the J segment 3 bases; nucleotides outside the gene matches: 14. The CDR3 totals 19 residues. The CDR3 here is CASGPTDRGRVGSNEKLFF. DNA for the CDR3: TGTGCTAGTGGTCCCACGGACAGGGGGCGCGTCGGATCTAATGAAAAACTGTTTTTT.

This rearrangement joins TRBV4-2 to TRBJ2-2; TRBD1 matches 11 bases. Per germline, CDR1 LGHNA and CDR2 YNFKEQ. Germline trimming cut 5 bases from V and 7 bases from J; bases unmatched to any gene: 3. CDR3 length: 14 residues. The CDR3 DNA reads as TGTGCCAGCAGCACGGGACAGGGGGACGGGGAGCTGTTTTTT. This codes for CASSTGQGDGELFF.

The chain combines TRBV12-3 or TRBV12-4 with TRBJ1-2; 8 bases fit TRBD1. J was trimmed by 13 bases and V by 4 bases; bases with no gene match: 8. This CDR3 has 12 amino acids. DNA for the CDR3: TGTGCCAGCAGTTCCGGACAGGGAAGAGTCACCTTC. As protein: CASSSGQGRVTF.

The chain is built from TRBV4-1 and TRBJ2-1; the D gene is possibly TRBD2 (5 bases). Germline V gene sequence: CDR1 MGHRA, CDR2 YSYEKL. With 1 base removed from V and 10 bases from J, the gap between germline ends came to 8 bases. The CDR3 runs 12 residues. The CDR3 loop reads CASSQGASEQFF. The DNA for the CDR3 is TGCGCCAGCAGCCAAGGGGCTAGCGAGCAGTTCTTC.

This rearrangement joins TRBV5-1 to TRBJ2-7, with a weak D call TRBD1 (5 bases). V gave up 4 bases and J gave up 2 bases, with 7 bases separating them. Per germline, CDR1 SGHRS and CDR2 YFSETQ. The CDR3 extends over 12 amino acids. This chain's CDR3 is CASSPGTYEQYF. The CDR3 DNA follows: TGCGCCAGCAGCCCAGGGACCTACGAGCAGTACTTC. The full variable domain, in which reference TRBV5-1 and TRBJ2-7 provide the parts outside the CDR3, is KAGVTQTPRYLIKTRGQQVTLSCSPISGHRSVSWYQQTPGQGLQFLFEYFSETQRNKGNFPGRFSGRQFSNSRSEMNVSTLELGDSALYLCASSPGTYEQYFGPGTRLTVT.

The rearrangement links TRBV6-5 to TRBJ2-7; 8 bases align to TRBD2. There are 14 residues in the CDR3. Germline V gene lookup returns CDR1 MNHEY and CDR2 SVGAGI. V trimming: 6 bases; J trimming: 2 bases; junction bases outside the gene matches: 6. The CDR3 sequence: CASSGTRATYEQYF. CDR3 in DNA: TGTGCCAGCAGCGGGACTAGGGCAACCTACGAGCAGTACTTC.

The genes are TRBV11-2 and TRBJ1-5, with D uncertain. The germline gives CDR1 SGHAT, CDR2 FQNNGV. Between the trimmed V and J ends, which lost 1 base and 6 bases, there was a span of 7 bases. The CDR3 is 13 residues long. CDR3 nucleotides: TGTGCCAGCAGCTTAGCATCAGGTCAGCCCCAGCATTTT. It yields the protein CASSLASGQPQHF.

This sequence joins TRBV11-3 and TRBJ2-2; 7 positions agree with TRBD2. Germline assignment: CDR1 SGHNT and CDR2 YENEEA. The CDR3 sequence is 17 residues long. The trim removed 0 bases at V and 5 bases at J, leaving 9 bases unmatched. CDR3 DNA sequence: TGTGCCAGCAGCTTAGATCTTGGCGGGAGTTTTACCGGGGAGCTGTTTTTT. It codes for CASSLDLGGSFTGELFF.

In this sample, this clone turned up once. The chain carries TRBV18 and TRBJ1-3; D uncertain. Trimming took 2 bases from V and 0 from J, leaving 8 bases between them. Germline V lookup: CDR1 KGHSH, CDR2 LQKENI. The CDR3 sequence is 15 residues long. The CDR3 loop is CASSPVGDSGNTIYF. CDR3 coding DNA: TGTGCCAGCTCACCAGTAGGAGACTCTGGAAACACCATATATTTT.